These 14 T cell receptor beta chains originate from one sample sequenced in a study of blood T cell repertoires in COVID-19. Assay used: immunoSEQ multiplex PCR; TCRdb lists only in-frame clones, some missing. There are 200,000 to 250,000 clones in the sample; roughly four fifths occur only once, and around 12% lies in the top ten. Sequencing was done on a sample of peripheral blood. The receptor set was obtained from a woman aged 40 to 50 with acute or convalescent COVID-19.

The chain couples TRBV27 to TRBJ2-4, with D maybe TRBD1 (6 bases). Trimming shortened V by 4 bases and J by 0 bases, and 10 bases separated the two germline ends. The length of the CDR3 is 15 residues. Germline loops: CDR1 MNHEY, CDR2 SMNVEV (reference sequence). The chain's CDR3 is CASSSGQLAKNIQYF. CDR3 in DNA: TGTGCCAGCAGTTCTGGACAGCTAGCCAAAAACATTCAGTACTTC.

The chain uses TRBV3-1 (or the pseudogene TRBV3-2) and TRBJ2-1, with D possibly TRBD1 on 5 matching bases. The germline V and J ends were trimmed by 4 bases and 5 bases, with 12 bases remaining between them. From germline, CDR1 is LGHDT and CDR2 YNNKEL (reference sequence). The CDR3 has 14 amino acids. The CDR3 bases are TGTGCCAGCAGCCCTTCTTCAGGGAACAATGAGCAGTTCTTC. Residues: CASSPSSGNNEQFF.

This clone appeared once. J is TRBJ1-1 and V is TRBV12-3 or TRBV12-4, with D possibly matching TRBD1 (5 bases). Trimming took off 2 bases at V and 10 bases at J, with 14 bases between the two ends. This CDR3 has 13 amino acids. CDR3 in amino acids: CASSLNGGILAFF. DNA for the CDR3: TGTGCCAGCAGTTTAAATGGGGGGATTTTAGCTTTCTTT.

The chain carries TRBV30 and TRBJ1-1; TRBD1 might be the D (5 bases). Germline V gene sequence: CDR1 GTSNPN, CDR2 SVGIG (reference sequence). Trimming removed 2 bases at V and 0 bases at J, with 16 bases between. This CDR3 is built from 16 residues. CDR3 bases: TGTGCCTGGAGTCCCCACCGCGCAGGGATGAACACTGAAGCTTTCTTT. It specifies CAWSPHRAGMNTEAFF.

This clone was recorded once. The chain has TRBV15 and TRBJ1-4; a possible D gene is TRBD1 (5 bases). V was cut by 1 base and J by 4 bases, with 19 bases left in between. Germline-derived CDR1 and CDR2 are LNHNV and YYDKDF (reference sequence). CDR3 length equals 18 residues. CDR3 sequence reads: CATSRGSPGPGVNEKLFF. The DNA of the CDR3 is TGTGCCACCAGCAGAGGGTCCCCCGGTCCGGGGGTTAATGAAAAACTGTTTTTT.

The chain uses TRBV2 and TRBJ2-1; 12 nucleotides align to TRBD2. Germline CDR1 and CDR2: SNHLY and FYNNEI. The CDR3 totals 16 residues. V lost 7 bases to trimming and J lost 2 bases; unmatched junction nucleotides: 6. The chain's CDR3 is CASTTGLAGPYNEQFF. CDR3 coding DNA: TGTGCCAGCACTACGGGACTAGCGGGCCCCTACAATGAGCAGTTCTTC.

The J gene is TRBJ2-1, the V gene TRBV6-5; 8 bases fit TRBD1. Per the germline V gene, CDR1 is MNHEY and CDR2 is SVGAGI. The CDR3 has 14 amino acids. J lost 8 bases, V lost 7 bases, and 10 bases had no gene match. The CDR3 sequence is CASTVSTGGYEQFF. Here the CDR3 DNA reads TGTGCCAGCACGGTCAGCACAGGGGGGTATGAGCAGTTCTTC.

This chain links TRBV15 with TRBJ1-2; D not resolved. Between the trimmed V and J ends, which lost 4 bases and 4 bases, there was a span of 13 bases. The CDR3 runs to 14 residues. Germline loops: CDR1 LNHNV, CDR2 YYDKDF (reference sequence). The CDR3 region is CATSTFKTGYGYTF. CDR3 nucleotide sequence: TGTGCCACCAGCACTTTTAAAACCGGCTATGGCTACACCTTC.

The chain carries TRBV7-3 and TRBJ2-2; D remains ambiguous. Germline V gene data show CDR1 as SGHTA and CDR2 as FQGTGA. The CDR3 is 12 amino acids. The V end was cut by 5 bases, the J end by 2 bases, with 3 bases between. The CDR3 here is CASSINTGELFF. The DNA for the CDR3 is TGTGCCAGCAGCATAAACACCGGGGAGCTGTTTTTT.

This rearrangement joins TRBV19 to TRBJ2-7; no clear D. Per germline, CDR1 LNHDA and CDR2 SQIVND (reference sequence). V dropped 5 bases and J dropped 1 base, with 9 bases sitting between them. The CDR3 sequence is 13 residues long. This CDR3 is CASSVLGSYEQYF. CDR3 sequence (DNA): TGTGCCAGTAGTGTTCTAGGATCCTACGAGCAGTACTTC.

This sequence joins TRBV2 and TRBJ2-7; possibly TRBD1 for D (5 bases). This CDR3 is built from 14 residues. CDR1 and CDR2 from the germline V gene are SNHLY and FYNNEI. The ends were cut back, 6 bases at V and 6 bases at J, with 18 bases in the middle. CDR3 region: CASRPEIQGSEQYF. The CDR3 DNA is TGTGCCAGCAGGCCAGAGATTCAGGGAAGCGAGCAGTACTTC.

The chain combines TRBV5-1 with TRBJ2-1; tentative D call: TRBD2 (7 bases). CDR1 and CDR2 (germline): SGHRS, YFSETQ. The CDR3 is 14 amino acids. The V end was cut by 2 bases, the J end by 6 bases, with 12 bases between. This chain's CDR3 is CASSLGGGANEQFF. CDR3 nucleotides: TGCGCCAGCAGCTTAGGTGGGGGGGCCAATGAGCAGTTCTTC.

V and J are TRBV7-8 and TRBJ1-3; D is undetermined. With 5 bases removed from V and 4 bases from J, the gap between germline ends came to 6 bases. CDR1 and CDR2 from the germline V gene are SGHVS and FQNEAQ. CDR3 length equals 12 residues. The CDR3 protein is CASSPGGNTIYF. Written as DNA, the CDR3 is TGTGCCAGCAGCCCGGGAGGAAACACCATATATTTT.

V gene TRBV7-3 combines with J gene TRBJ2-3; 8 bases align to TRBD1. The V gene end was trimmed by 1 base and the J gene end by 1 base; junction bases not matched to a gene: 4. Germline V gene sequence: CDR1 SGHTA, CDR2 FQGTGA. This CDR3 has 16 residues. The CDR3 DNA sequence: TGTGCCAGCAGCTTAAGGGCAGGGGGCGGCACAGATACGCAGTATTTT. This encodes CASSLRAGGGTDTQYF.